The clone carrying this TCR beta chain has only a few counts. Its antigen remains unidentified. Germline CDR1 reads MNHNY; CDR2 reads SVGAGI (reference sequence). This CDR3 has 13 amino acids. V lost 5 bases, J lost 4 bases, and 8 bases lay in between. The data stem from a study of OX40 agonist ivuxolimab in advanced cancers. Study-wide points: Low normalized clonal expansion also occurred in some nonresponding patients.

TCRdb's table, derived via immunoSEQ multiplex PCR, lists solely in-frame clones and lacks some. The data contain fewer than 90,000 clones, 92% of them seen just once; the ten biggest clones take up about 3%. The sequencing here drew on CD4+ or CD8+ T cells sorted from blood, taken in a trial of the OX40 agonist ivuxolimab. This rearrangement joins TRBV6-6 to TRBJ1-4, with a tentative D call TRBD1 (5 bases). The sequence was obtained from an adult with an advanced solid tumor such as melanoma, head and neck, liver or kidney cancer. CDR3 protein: CASSTQGNEKLFF. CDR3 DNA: TGTGCCAGCAGTACCCAGGGTAATGAAAAACTGTTTTTT.